Sequencing of this TCR beta chain was carried out in a study of cytomegalovirus exposure and HLA in healthy donors. Study results and limitations: The authors assumed roughly uniform sequencing depth across donors for presence/absence analyses.

PCR amplification relied on 60 Vbeta primers (plus 13 Jbeta primers). Generated by immunoSEQ multiplex PCR, the TCRdb table keeps only in-frame clones and is missing some. The table shows about 200,000 clones, with 75% to 85% occurring only once. The germline V gene has CDR1 MNHNS and CDR2 SASEGT. Trimming removed 1 base from V and 6 bases from J, with 13 bases in between. The CDR3 runs to 15 residues. As concerns this clone: The antigen is not known.

This chain links TRBV6-1 with TRBJ1-5; TRBD1 is a possible D gene (5 bases). The sequenced material came from PBMCs. The sequence was collected from a middle-aged woman in good health and CMV-seronegative. CDR3 coding DNA: TGTGCCAGCAGTGAAGGGGAGGGGTTGGGTCAGCCCCAGCATTTT. It codes for CASSEGEGLGQPQHF.